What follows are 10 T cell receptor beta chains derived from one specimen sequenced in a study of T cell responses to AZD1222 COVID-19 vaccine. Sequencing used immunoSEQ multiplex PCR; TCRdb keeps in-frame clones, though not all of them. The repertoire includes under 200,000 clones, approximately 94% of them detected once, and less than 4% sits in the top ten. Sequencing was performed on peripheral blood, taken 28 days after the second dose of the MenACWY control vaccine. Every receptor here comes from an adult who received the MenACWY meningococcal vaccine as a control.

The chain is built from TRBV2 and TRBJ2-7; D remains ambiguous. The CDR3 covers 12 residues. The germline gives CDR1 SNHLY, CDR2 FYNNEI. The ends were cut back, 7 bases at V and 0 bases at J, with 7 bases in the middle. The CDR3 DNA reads TGTGCCAGCATGACGTACTCCTACGAGCAGTACTTC. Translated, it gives CASMTYSYEQYF.

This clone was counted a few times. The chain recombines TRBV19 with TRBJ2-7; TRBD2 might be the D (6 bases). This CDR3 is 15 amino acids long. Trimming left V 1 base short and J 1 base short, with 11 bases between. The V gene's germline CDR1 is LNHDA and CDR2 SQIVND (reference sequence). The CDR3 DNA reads TGTGCCAGTAGTATAGGAGGAGGGGAGTCCTACGAGCAGTACTTC. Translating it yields CASSIGGGESYEQYF. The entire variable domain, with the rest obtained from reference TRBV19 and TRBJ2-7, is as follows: DGGITQSPKYLFRKEGQNVTLSCEQNLNHDAMYWYRQDPGQGLRLIYYSQIVNDFQKGDIAEGYSVSREKKESFPLTVTSAQKNPTAFYLCASSIGGGESYEQYFGPGTRLTVT.

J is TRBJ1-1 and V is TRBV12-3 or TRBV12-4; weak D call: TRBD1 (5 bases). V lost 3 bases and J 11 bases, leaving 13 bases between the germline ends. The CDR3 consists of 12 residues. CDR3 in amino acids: CASSFQGVRAFF. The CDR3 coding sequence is TGTGCCAGCAGTTTCCAGGGAGTCAGGGCTTTCTTT.

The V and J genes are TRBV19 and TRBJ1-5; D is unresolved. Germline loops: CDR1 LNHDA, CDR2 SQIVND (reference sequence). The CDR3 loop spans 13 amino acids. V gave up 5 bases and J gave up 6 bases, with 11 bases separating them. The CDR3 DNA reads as TGTGCCAGTAGTCAAGGGTGGAGTCAGCCCCAGCATTTT. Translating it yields CASSQGWSQPQHF.

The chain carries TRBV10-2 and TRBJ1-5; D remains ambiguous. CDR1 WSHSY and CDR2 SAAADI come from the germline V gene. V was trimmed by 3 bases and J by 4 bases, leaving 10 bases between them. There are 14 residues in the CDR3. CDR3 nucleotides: TGCGCCAGCAGTGATCAGGCACCAAATCAGCCCCAGCATTTT. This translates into CASSDQAPNQPQHF.

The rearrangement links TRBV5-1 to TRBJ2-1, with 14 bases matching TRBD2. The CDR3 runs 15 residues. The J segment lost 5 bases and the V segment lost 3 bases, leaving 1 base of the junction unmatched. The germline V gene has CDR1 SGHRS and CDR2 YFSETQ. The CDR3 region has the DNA TGCGCCAGCAGCTGGGGACTAGCGGGGGACAATGAGCAGTTCTTC. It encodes CASSWGLAGDNEQFF.

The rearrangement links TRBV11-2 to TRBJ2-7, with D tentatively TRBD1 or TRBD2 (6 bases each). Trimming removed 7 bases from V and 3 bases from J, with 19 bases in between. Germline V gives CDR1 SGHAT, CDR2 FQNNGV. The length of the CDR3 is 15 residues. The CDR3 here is CASKYGGGVGYEQYF. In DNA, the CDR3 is TGTGCCAGCAAGTACGGGGGCGGCGTGGGCTACGAGCAGTACTTC. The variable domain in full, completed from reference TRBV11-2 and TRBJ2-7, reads EAGVAQSPRYKIIEKRQSVAFWCNPISGHATLYWYQQILGQGPKLLIQFQNNGVVDDSQLPKDRFSAERLKGVDSTLKIQPAKLEDSAVYLCASKYGGGVGYEQYFGPGTRLTVT.

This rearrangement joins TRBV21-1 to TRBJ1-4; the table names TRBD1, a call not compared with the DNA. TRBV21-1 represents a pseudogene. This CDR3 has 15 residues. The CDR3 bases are TGTGCCAGCAGCATACCTACAGGAACTAATGAAAAACTGTTTTTT. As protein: CASSIPTGTNEKLFF.

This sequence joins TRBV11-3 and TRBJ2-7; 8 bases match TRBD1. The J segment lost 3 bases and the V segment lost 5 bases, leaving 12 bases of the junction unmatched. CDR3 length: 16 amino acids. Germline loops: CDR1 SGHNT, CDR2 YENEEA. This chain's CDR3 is CASSPGYRGADYEQYF. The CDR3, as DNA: TGTGCCAGCAGCCCGGGGTACAGGGGGGCCGACTACGAGCAGTACTTC.

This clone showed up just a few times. CDR3 nucleotides: TGTGCCAGCAGCCCTCGACAGGGGGCGAATGAAAAACTGTTTTTT. Protein product: CASSPRQGANEKLFF. V and J are TRBV9 and TRBJ1-4, with 10 bases identical to TRBD1. Germline loops: CDR1 SGDLS, CDR2 YYNGEE. The CDR3 runs 15 residues. V was pared by 4 bases and J by 5 bases, with 5 bases of the junction left unmatched.